A selection of T cell receptor beta chains follows, all from one sample in a study of beta chain features in type 1 diabetes. TCRdb keeps only in-frame clones here, not all; method: immunoSEQ multiplex PCR. The data show about 340,000 clones, approximately 15% seen once. Sequenced sample: naive CD4+ T cells from blood. These TCRs come from a woman aged 18-35 years with type 1 diabetes. Each CDR3 is given with its conserved first and last residue. The D gene is left open where the match is weak. Not every row has a clone size; where given, it reads once, few, many or a size class.

d_gene	v_gene	abundance	j_gene	CDR3nt	CDR3aa
TRBD2	TRBV7-6	.	TRBJ2-5	TGTGCCAGCATCCTACTAGCGGGAGGGCCGGAGGAGACCCAGTACTTC	CASILLAGGPEETQYF
TRBD2	TRBV18	few	TRBJ2-7	TGTGCCAGTACCGGGACTAGCGGGAGGTACTACGAGCAGTACTTC	CASTGTSGRYYEQYF
.	TRBV5-6	.	TRBJ1-1	TGTGCCAGCAGCTTGGCGACAGAAGCTTTCTTT	CASSLATEAFF
TRBD1	TRBV29-1	many	TRBJ2-1	TGCAGCGCCCGGGACAGTTTCAATGAGCAGTTCTTC	CSARDSFNEQFF
.	TRBV9	once	TRBJ1-2	TGTGCCAGCAGCGTACGGGGTAGCTATGGCTACACCTTC	CASSVRGSYGYTF
TRBD2	TRBV5-1	few	TRBJ2-5	TGCGCCAGCAGCACCACGACTAGCGGGCAAGAGACCCAGTACTTC	CASSTTTSGQETQYF
.	TRBV19	.	TRBJ2-7	TGTGCCAGCAGCTATATCCCCCTGTGGGGAGACGAGCAGTACTTC	CASSYIPLWGDEQYF
.	TRBV6-6	few	TRBJ1-4	TGTGCCAGCAGGGGGGCAGGCAGTAATGAAAAACTGTTTTTT	CASRGAGSNEKLFF
.	TRBV11-2	.	TRBJ1-4	TGTGCCAGCAGCTCGACAGCCCTTAATGAAAAACTGTTTTTT	CASSSTALNEKLFF
.	TRBV10-3	.	TRBJ2-5	TGTGCCATCAAAAAAGCGGGGACACAAGAGACCCAGTACTTC	CAIKKAGTQETQYF
TRBD1	TRBV7-2	few	TRBJ2-3	TGTGCCAGCAGCTTAGCGAGGCAGGGGGCCGTTACAGATACGCAGTATTTT	CASSLARQGAVTDTQYF
TRBD2	TRBV29-1	few	TRBJ2-2	TGCAGCGTTGGACTAGCGGGAGTGGCCACCGGGGAGCTGTTTTTT	CSVGLAGVATGELFF
.	TRBV7-9	.	TRBJ1-5	TGTGCCAGCAGCTTAAGCCCTCAGGGTGGTGAGCCCCAGCATTTT	CASSLSPQGGEPQHF
.	TRBV7-2	few	TRBJ1-4	TGTGCCAGCAGCTTAGGAGGGAGTACAACTAATGAAAAACTGTTTTTT	CASSLGGSTTNEKLFF
.	TRBV5-1	few	TRBJ2-7	TGCGCCAGCAGACCCCCCCGGCGGGACGAGCAGTACTTC	CASRPPRRDEQYF
.	TRBV18	.	TRBJ1-1	TGTGCCAGCTCCCCTTGGGGCGGTGAAGCTTTCTTT	CASSPWGGEAFF
TRBD1	TRBV19	few	TRBJ2-3	TGTGCCAGTAGTATCGACGGGACAGGGGCAGATACGCAGTATTTT	CASSIDGTGADTQYF
.	TRBV30	.	TRBJ1-2	TGTGCCTGGAGTCCAGACACGTATGGCTACACCTTC	CAWSPDTYGYTF
.	TRBV28	few	TRBJ1-2	TGTGCCAGCAAACTTAACTATGGCTACACCTTC	CASKLNYGYTF
.	TRBV4-3	.	TRBJ1-1	TGCGCCAGCAGCCAAGAAGTGGCCTACACTGAAGCTTTCTTT	CASSQEVAYTEAFF
.	TRBV2	few	TRBJ2-1	TGTGCCAGCAGTTTTAGCGTAAGCTCCTACAATGAGCAGTTCTTC	CASSFSVSSYNEQFF
TRBD2	TRBV6-5	few	TRBJ2-1	TGTGCCAGCACAACTGGGACTAGCGGGAGGTTCAGGCAGTTCTTC	CASTTGTSGRFRQFF
.	TRBV14	few	TRBJ2-3	TGTGCCAGCAGCCAAGGGCGCCTCGACTTACGGTATTTT	CASSQGRLDLRYF
TRBD1	TRBV5-1	.	TRBJ2-3	TGCGCCAGCAGCCAAGGACAGGGGACAGATACGCAGTATTTT	CASSQGQGTDTQYF
.	TRBV5-1	few	TRBJ1-1	TGCGCCAGCAGCTTGGCCGAACAGGAGAACACTGAAGCTTTCTTT	CASSLAEQENTEAFF
.	TRBV11-3	.	TRBJ2-5	TGTGCCAGCAGCTTTGACAGCCTTCGGGTGGAGACCCAGTACTTC	CASSFDSLRVETQYF
TRBD2	TRBV29-1	few	TRBJ2-1	TGCAGCGTTAGGGAGGGCGGAACCCTCAGCTCCTACAATGAGCAGTTCTTC	CSVREGGTLSSYNEQFF
.	TRBV7-3	.	TRBJ2-7	TGTGCCAGCAGCCTGCAGGCCGGGGACTACGAGCAGTACTTC	CASSLQAGDYEQYF
TRBD1	TRBV2	few	TRBJ2-5	TGTGCCAGCAGTGAGCAGGGGGCATCAGAGACCCAGTACTTC	CASSEQGASETQYF
TRBD1	TRBV6-5	.	TRBJ2-3	TGTGCCAGCAGTTACGACAGGGGTACAGATACGCAGTATTTT	CASSYDRGTDTQYF
TRBD1	TRBV7-9	few	TRBJ1-1	TGTGCCAGCAGCCACCTACCGCGAGACAGGGGGAACACTGAAGCTTTCTTT	CASSHLPRDRGNTEAFF
TRBD2	TRBV15	.	TRBJ2-2	TGTGCCACCAGCAGAGATCGACTAGCGACCGGGGAGCTGTTTTTT	CATSRDRLATGELFF
TRBD1	TRBV6-5	.	TRBJ2-2	TGTGCCAGCAGTACGAGGACAGGGGTCGGGGAGCTGTTTTTT	CASSTRTGVGELFF
TRBD2	TRBV7-2	.	TRBJ2-7	TGTGCCAGCAGCTTAGAGGTAGCGGGGCGTTTCTACGAGCAGTACTTC	CASSLEVAGRFYEQYF
.	TRBV9	.	TRBJ2-2	TGTGCCAGCAGCGTAGGTAGCGGGAACACCGGGGAGCTGTTTTTT	CASSVGSGNTGELFF
.	TRBV29-1	many	TRBJ2-3	TGCAGCGTTGAAGGGAGCTCCAGCGGGCAGTATTTT	CSVEGSSSGQYF
TRBD2	TRBV5-4	few	TRBJ2-7	TGTGCCAGCAGCCGACACGGGACTAGCGGGAGACTCGGGGTCGAGCAGTACTTC	CASSRHGTSGRLGVEQYF
.	TRBV6-6	.	TRBJ2-3	TGTGCCAGCAGTTATCTTAGTGGGAGTTTTGATACGCAGTATTTT	CASSYLSGSFDTQYF
TRBD1	TRBV5-1	.	TRBJ2-2	TGCGCCAGCAGCCCGGGGACAGGGGGCCACGGGGAGCTGTTTTTT	CASSPGTGGHGELFF
.	TRBV9	.	TRBJ2-6	TGTGCCAGCAGCCGTCAAGGGGGTGCGCCCAACGTCCTGACTTTC	CASSRQGGAPNVLTF
.	TRBV12-2	few	TRBJ2-1	TGTGCAAGTCGCTTAGCGGCGGGGCAGTTCTTC	CASRLAAGQFF
.	TRBV7-8	few	TRBJ2-7	TGTGCCAGCAGCCCTCCGGGTAGCCAGAGCTCCTACGAGCAGTACTTC	CASSPPGSQSSYEQYF
TRBD1	TRBV30	few	TRBJ2-5	TGTGCCTCAACCGGGACAGAAGAGACCCAGTACTTC	CASTGTEETQYF
.	TRBV5-1	.	TRBJ1-4	TGCGCCAGCAGCTTTTACGGAGGGGCTGAAAAACTGTTTTTT	CASSFYGGAEKLFF
.	TRBV7-2	few	TRBJ2-7	TGTGCCAGCAGCTCCGACCACAGGGTATACGAGCAGTACTTC	CASSSDHRVYEQYF
.	TRBV5-8	few	TRBJ1-1	TGTGCCAGCAGCTTGGGTTACAGGGAGAACACTGAAGCTTTCTTT	CASSLGYRENTEAFF
.	TRBV4-3	few	TRBJ1-1	TGCGCCAGCAGCCAAGGAGACATCAACACTGAAGCTTTCTTT	CASSQGDINTEAFF
.	TRBV27	few	TRBJ1-5	TGTGCCAGCAGTCGAAATGCAGGGGTGGGTCAGCCCCAGCATTTT	CASSRNAGVGQPQHF
TRBD2	TRBV5-4	.	TRBJ2-3	TGTGCCAGCAGCTTATCGACTAGCGGGTTGACAGATACGCAGTATTTT	CASSLSTSGLTDTQYF
.	TRBV19	few	TRBJ1-5	TGTGCCAGTACTTACAGGCCCGCTAGAAGCAATCAGCCCCAGCATTTT	CASTYRPARSNQPQHF
TRBD2	TRBV5-1	.	TRBJ2-5	TGCGCCAGCAGTTATCTAGCGGGAGAAGAGACCCAGTACTTC	CASSYLAGEETQYF
.	TRBV7-6	few	TRBJ2-3	TGTGCCAGCAGCCGCGGGGTGTTCTTGGATCTACCAGATACGCAGTATTTT	CASSRGVFLDLPDTQYF
TRBD2	TRBV9	.	TRBJ2-3	TGTGCCAGCAGCGGCGGACTAGCGGGTGCTTTCTTCGGAGATACGCAGTATTTT	CASSGGLAGAFFGDTQYF